The 15 T cell receptor beta chains reported below all come from one sample, sequenced in a study of shared clonotypes between healthy human individuals. Sequencing used immunoSEQ multiplex PCR; TCRdb keeps in-frame clones, though not all of them. Of millions of clones listed, 90% to 95% were seen once; the top ten hold roughly 0.13%. The sequenced sample was naive CD4+ T cells sorted from blood. The subset: CD45RA+ positively selected. The receptors originated from a man aged 18 to 30 in good health.

The rearrangement joins TRBV7-9 to TRBJ2-7; TRBD1 is a possible D gene (6 bases). CDR1 is SEHNR and CDR2 is FQNEAQ in the germline V gene (reference sequence). Deletions cut 5 bases from V and 2 bases from J, with 16 bases between. CDR3 length: 15 residues. The CDR3 region has the DNA TGTGCCAGCAGCACCTCCGGGACAATTGCCTACGAGCAGTACTTC. It codes for CASSTSGTIAYEQYF.

This clone was recorded only once. The CDR3 sequence is CASSIRTSPYTDTQYF. The CDR3 DNA is TGTGCCAGTAGTATACGGACTAGCCCTTACACAGATACGCAGTATTTT. V gene TRBV19 combines with J gene TRBJ2-3, with 8 bases fitting TRBD2. J gave up 2 bases and V 2 bases, and 6 bases lay outside the gene matches. The CDR3 is 16 amino acids. Germline-derived CDR1 and CDR2 are LNHDA and SQIVND (reference sequence).

Only a few counts were recorded for this clone. The genes are TRBV2 and TRBJ1-5; D unclear. Germline values: CDR1 SNHLY, CDR2 FYNNEI. This CDR3 region has 12 residues. The ends were cut back, 11 bases at V and 0 bases at J, with 8 bases in the middle. CDR3 coding DNA: TGTGCCGGGAGAGCTAGCAATCAGCCCCAGCATTTT. Protein: CAGRASNQPQHF.

A few counts support this clone. The chain employs TRBV7-9 and TRBJ1-6, with 8 bases that match TRBD1. This CDR3 is 16 amino acids long. CDR1 is SEHNR and CDR2 is FQNEAQ in the germline V gene (reference sequence). Unmatched junction bases numbered 15, after V lost 5 bases and J lost 12 bases. CDR3 bases: TGTGCCAGCAGCGATCCCATGATAGGGGACAGGTTACCCCTCCACTTT. Its protein product is CASSDPMIGDRLPLHF.

The chain uses TRBV28 and TRBJ2-5; D call uncertain. Germline CDR1 is MDHEN and CDR2 is SYDVKM. The ends were cut back, 2 bases at V and 7 bases at J, with 5 bases in the middle. CDR3 length: 11 residues. The CDR3 protein is CASSLAGTQYF. CDR3 sequence (DNA): TGTGCCAGCAGTTTAGCTGGGACCCAGTACTTC.

The J gene is TRBJ1-1, the V gene TRBV2; D gene unclear. In germline, CDR1 is SNHLY, CDR2 FYNNEI. V was shortened by 10 bases and J by 1 base, with 16 bases between the two germline ends. This CDR3 comprises 14 residues. CDR3 coding DNA: TGTGCCAACTTAAAAACAGAGACGAACACTGAAGCTTTCTTT. Its protein product is CANLKTETNTEAFF. The variable domain in full, with the rest retrieved from reference TRBV2 and TRBJ1-1, is EPEVTQTPSHQVTQMGQEVILRCVPISNHLYFYWYRQILGQKVEFLVSFYNNEISEKSEIFDDQFSVERPDGSNFTLKIRSTKLEDSAMYFCANLKTETNTEAFFGQGTRLTVV.

The V call is TRBV2, the J call TRBJ2-5; tentatively, D is TRBD2 (5 bases). Trimming cost V 5 bases and J 2 bases, with 9 bases left between them. Germline CDR1 and CDR2: SNHLY and FYNNEI. The CDR3 is made up of 13 amino acids. CDR3 DNA: TGTGCCAGCAGTCCGGACTCGCAAGAGACCCAGTACTTC. Its translation is CASSPDSQETQYF.

Turning to this clone: A junction boundary mismatches the germline segment, possibly from a read error. This sample includes further DNA sequences coding for the same CDR3. The genes are TRBV7-2 and TRBJ2-7; unclear D gene. CDR3 length: 11 residues. Germline assignment: CDR1 SGHTA and CDR2 FQGNSA. The DNA of the CDR3 is TGTGCTAGCAGCCCCGATTACGAGCAGTACTTC. It encodes CASSPDYEQYF.

This chain links TRBV10-1 with TRBJ2-7; no clear D. Trimming removed 7 bases from V and 6 bases from J, with 25 bases in between. Germline V gene sequence: CDR1 WNHNN, CDR2 SYGVQD (reference sequence). The CDR3 contains 16 residues. CDR3: CASTKLTLPPKGEQYF. The CDR3 DNA sequence: TGCGCCAGCACCAAATTGACCCTCCCACCCAAGGGCGAGCAGTACTTC.

This clone was detected once. The V gene is TRBV6-1, the J gene TRBJ2-7; D is uncertain. This CDR3 is built from 12 residues. Germline V gives CDR1 MNHNS, CDR2 SASEGT. V was shortened by 6 bases and J by 4 bases, with 10 bases between the two germline ends. CDR3 sequence: CASRHPTYEQYF. The CDR3 bases are TGTGCCAGCAGACACCCGACGTACGAGCAGTACTTC.

This sequence joins TRBV6-1 and TRBJ1-2; D not resolved. CDR1 MNHNS and CDR2 SASEGT come from the germline V gene. CDR3 size: 12 residues. For the CDR3, the DNA is TGTGCTACACGAGGGCTGGACTATGGCTACACCTTC. The encoded protein is CATRGLDYGYTF.

The chain has TRBV10-3 and TRBJ2-7; D perhaps matches TRBD1 (6 bases). The CDR3 has 13 residues. Trimming stripped 3 bases from V and 5 bases from J, with 11 bases between. In germline, CDR1 is ENHRY, CDR2 SYGVKD. CDR3: CAISEVQGHEQYF. CDR3 coding DNA: TGTGCCATCAGTGAAGTACAGGGTCACGAGCAGTACTTC.

This clone was found once. The chain carries TRBV5-4 and TRBJ2-5; 9 nucleotides match TRBD2. The CDR3 is made up of 16 amino acids. V was clipped by 4 bases and J by 4 bases; unmatched bases: 11. The germline CDR1 and CDR2 sequences are SGHNT and YYREEE (reference sequence). The CDR3 loop is CASSAGGGVFGETQYF. The CDR3 DNA is TGTGCCAGCAGCGCCGGCGGGGGGGTCTTTGGAGAGACCCAGTACTTC.

The chain couples TRBV5-1 to TRBJ2-2; the D gene is possibly TRBD1 (6 bases). Germline-derived CDR1 and CDR2 are SGHRS and YFSETQ. V dropped 0 bases and J dropped 0 bases, with 9 bases sitting between them. The CDR3 consists of 16 residues. The CDR3, as DNA: TGCGCCAGCAGCTTGGCCACAGGGTCGAACACCGGGGAGCTGTTTTTT. Translated, it gives CASSLATGSNTGELFF.

The chain employs TRBV21-1 and TRBJ2-2; TRBD1, the table's D call, was not compared with the DNA. TRBV21-1 is a pseudogene. The CDR3 totals 16 residues. The CDR3 DNA sequence: TGTGCCAGCAGTTCTAAGACAGGGGGAAAGGCCGGGGAGCTGTTTTTT. As protein: CASSSKTGGKAGELFF.